This TCR beta chain was documented in a study of blood T cell repertoires in COVID-19 (dated by TCRdb to the early 2020s). As for the study more broadly: The collaborator samples originated in the United States, Italy and Spain and spanned the acute and convalescent phases of COVID-19. The samples were drawn from two sources: the first 160 participants of the ongoing ImmuneRACE study, and fewer than 1,500 subjects contributed by 6 global collaborators. A freely available public database, intended as a resource for researchers studying the immune response to SARS-CoV-2, is where the repertoires were released. Subjects who had been exposed to COVID-19, were actively infected with it, or had recovered from it provided the deeply sampled blood TCRbeta repertoires that made up the dataset. Nearly every sample came with metadata listing a de-identified subject ID, COVID-19 status, age in years and sex. Where HLA class I and class II types were available, the types were taken from metadata supplied by the sample provider, not from assay-based typing. The prospective study material was composed of cDNA or gDNA derived from T cells, B-cell-depleted T cells, or PBMCs. Broad study findings and their caveats: How much clinical and demographic metadata was included differed by source and by participant, and the metadata was provided uncurated.

In Seattle, one collaborating source enrolled patients while the infection was active and tracked those patients longitudinally over the course of disease. Collaborating institutions collected whole blood in K2EDTA tubes following their own protocols. For TCRbeta analysis, collaborator samples were shipped as frozen whole blood, as isolated PBMCs, or as DNA extracted from either sample type. TCRbeta CDR3 regions were amplified from genomic DNA using the immunoSEQ Assay, a bias-controlled multiplex PCR. The source study handled its data this way. The number of nucleated cells in each sample was estimated from the amplification of reference gene primers within the assay. To quantify the absolute abundance of each unique TCRbeta CDR3 rearrangement, sequence reads were collapsed and filtered. For each sample, productive Simpson clonality was calculated as the square root of Simpson's diversity index across productive rearrangements. The clones in this table, taken by TCRdb from immuneACCESS, are in-frame only. Not every clone is retained; where verified, under half of the shortfall comes from an unresolved V gene, and the cause of the rest is unknown. That table is the source of V, J and clone size, and D and trimming were worked out from the DNA. This sample lists a few hundred thousand clones; approximately 89% were detected once. About 3.9% of the sample belongs to the ten largest clones.

The CDR3 goes from the cysteine to the phenylalanine over 11 residues. The read is trimmed to its CDR3 DNA, 33 bases read in frame from base 1. CDR1 and CDR2, looked up from the germline V gene, are MGHDK and SYGVNS. Compared with germline, V lacks 6 bases and J lacks 14 bases; bases without a gene match: 6. About this clone: Its antigen remains undetermined. No much larger clonotype is one base removed from it; base qualities were not supplied.

The clonotype comes from a woman aged 60-75 years with COVID-19, enrolled during active disease. The sequence joins TRBV25-1 to TRBJ2-4; 8 nucleotides in the junction match TRBD1. Input material: peripheral blood. The DNA is as follows: TGTGCCAGCAGGATACAGGGGGAAGAGTACTTC. Its amino acids are CASRIQGEEYF. Here the CDR3 is joined to the reference TRBV25-1 and TRBJ2-4 genes, and the full variable domain is: EADIYQTPRYLVIGTGKKITLECSQTMGHDKMYWYQQDPGMELHLIHYSYGVNSTEKGDLSSESTVSRIRTEHFPLTLESARPSHTSQYLCASRIQGEEYFGAGTRLSVL.